Sequencing of this T cell receptor beta chain was carried out in a study of technical replicates of blood from a few donors. This table comes from immunoSEQ multiplex PCR, and its TCRdb copy is limited to in-frame clones, with some not included. The sample contains about 97,000 clones, roughly 95% of which appear only once. Germline CDR1 is MDHEN and CDR2 is SYDVKM. Trimming took off 6 bases at V and 9 bases at J, with 8 bases between the two ends. The CDR3 loop spans 11 amino acids. Sequencing input: T cells isolated from PBMCs. The rearrangement uses TRBV28 and TRBJ1-4; D gene uncertain. The receptor was derived from a human donor in good health. The CDR3 coding sequence is TGTGCCAGCAGCAGGTCTCAAAAACTGTTTTTT. Protein product: CASSRSQKLFF.